Presented here are 5 T cell receptor beta chains from one specimen sequenced in a study of Graves' ophthalmopathy and Graves' hyperthyroidism. TCR beta CDR3 amplification used RNA transcripts. First-round RT-PCR employed HTBI primers, with a second-round multiplex PCR after it. MiXCR, applied by TCRdb to the multiplex PCR reads, yields one record per CDR3 protein. The sample includes over a million distinct CDR3 sequences, about 35% of them seen just once. Sequenced: peripheral blood or thyroid tissue (not recorded which). These receptors were collected from an adult man with Graves' hyperthyroidism.

A note on this clonotype: A much larger clonotype is one base distant, so this may be a read error. The chain uses TRBV11-2 and TRBJ2-7; possible D gene TRBD1, 6 bases. The ends were cut back, 5 bases at V and 5 bases at J, with 13 bases in the middle. The CDR3 is 13 residues long. Germline V gives CDR1 SGHAT, CDR2 FQNNGV. In nucleotides, the CDR3 is TGTGCCAGCAGCCGACAGGTGGACCACGAGCAGTACTTC. Translated: CASSRQVDHEQYF. The complete variable domain, with remaining parts taken from reference TRBV11-2 and TRBJ2-7, reads EAGVAQSPRYKIIEKRQSVAFWCNPISGHATLYWYQQILGQGPKLLIQFQNNGVVDDSQLPKDRFSAERLKGVDSTLKIQPAKLEDSAVYLCASSRQVDHEQYFGPGTRLTVT.

This sequence joins TRBV15 and TRBJ1-6, with D unresolved. This CDR3 is 11 amino acids long. The V end lost 8 bases, the J end lost 7 bases, and 6 bases lay between the germline ends. The germline gives CDR1 LNHNV, CDR2 YYDKDF (reference sequence). The CDR3 sequence is CATAENSPLHF. As DNA, the CDR3 is TGTGCCACCGCGGAGAATTCACCCCTCCACTTT.

This clonotype appeared many times. The V gene is TRBV20-1, the J gene TRBJ2-5; 8 bases are a match to TRBD2. This CDR3 is 15 amino acids long. With 4 bases clipped from V and 5 bases from J, the junction kept 12 bases outside the gene matches. Looked up from germline, CDR1 is DFQATT and CDR2 is SNEGSKA (reference sequence). The CDR3 protein is CSATTPGLVGETQYF. The CDR3 DNA reads TGCAGTGCTACAACTCCGGGACTAGTGGGGGAGACCCAGTACTTC.

The CDR3: CASSSRGGALDEQYF. The CDR3 region has the DNA TGTGCCAGCAGTTCCCGCGGGGGGGCGTTGGACGAGCAGTACTTC. The V gene is TRBV6-6, the J gene TRBJ2-7; TRBD2 aligns across 9 bases. Germline CDR1 and CDR2: MNHNY and SVGAGI (reference sequence). The CDR3 covers 15 residues. V was clipped by 4 bases and J by 5 bases; unmatched bases: 9.

This clonotype was observed a few times. The chain carries TRBV25-1 and TRBJ1-1; no definite D call. The germline CDR1 and CDR2 sequences are MGHDK and SYGVNS. The CDR3 runs to 14 residues. The V and J ends lost 8 bases and 1 base respectively, with 14 bases between them. The CDR3 loop reads CASVDKAENTEAFF. The CDR3 DNA sequence: TGTGCCAGCGTTGACAAAGCAGAGAACACTGAAGCTTTCTTT. The full variable domain, rest sourced from reference TRBV25-1 and TRBJ1-1, is EADIYQTPRYLVIGTGKKITLECSQTMGHDKMYWYQQDPGMELHLIHYSYGVNSTEKGDLSSESTVSRIRTEHFPLTLESARPSHTSQYLCASVDKAENTEAFFGQGTRLTVV.